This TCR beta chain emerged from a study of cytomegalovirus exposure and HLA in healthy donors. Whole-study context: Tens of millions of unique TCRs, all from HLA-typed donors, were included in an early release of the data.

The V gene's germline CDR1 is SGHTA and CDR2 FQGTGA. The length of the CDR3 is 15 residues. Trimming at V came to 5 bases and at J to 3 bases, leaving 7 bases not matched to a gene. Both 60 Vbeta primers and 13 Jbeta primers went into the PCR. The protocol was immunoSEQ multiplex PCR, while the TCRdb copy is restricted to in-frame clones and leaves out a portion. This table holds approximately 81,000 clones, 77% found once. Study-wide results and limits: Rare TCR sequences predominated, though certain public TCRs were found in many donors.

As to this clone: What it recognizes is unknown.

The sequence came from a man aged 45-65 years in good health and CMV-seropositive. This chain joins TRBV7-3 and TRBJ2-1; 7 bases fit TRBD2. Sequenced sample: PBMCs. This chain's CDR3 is CASSTVTSDYNEQFF. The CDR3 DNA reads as TGTGCCAGCAGCACCGTAACTAGCGACTACAATGAGCAGTTCTTC. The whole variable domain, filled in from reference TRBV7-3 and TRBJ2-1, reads GAGVSQTPSNKVTEKGKYVELRCDPISGHTALYWYRQSLGQGPEFLIYFQGTGAADDSGLPNDRFFAVRPEGSVSTLKIQRTERGDSAVYLCASSTVTSDYNEQFFGPGTRLTVL.